The rows below give T cell receptor beta chains drawn from one sample of a study of blood T cell repertoires in COVID-19. The repertoire was sequenced with immunoSEQ multiplex PCR; TCRdb's copy has only in-frame clones and lacks some. The top ten clones hold about 3.7% of a sample with fewer than 130,000 clones, over 65% of them seen once. The sample was peripheral blood. Receptor source: a woman older than 75 with acute or convalescent COVID-19. CDR3s include the opening cysteine and the closing phenylalanine or tryptophan. The D gene is left open where the match is weak. Rows give clone size only sometimes, using once, few, many, or a class for an expanded clone.

d_call clone_size j_call v_call cdr3_aa cdr3_nt
TRBD1 - TRBJ1-6 TRBV5-3 CARSKDRHF TGTGCCAGAAGCAAGGACAGGCACTTT
- - TRBJ2-7 TRBV21-1 CANPFLSGTGGPMEQYF TGTGCCAACCCATTCCTATCCGGGACAGGGGGCCCCATGGAGCAGTACTTC
TRBD1 - TRBJ1-2 TRBV4-1 CASSEPGQGAISRGYTF TGCGCCAGCAGCGAACCGGGACAGGGGGCTATTAGTAGAGGCTACACCTTC
TRBD1 - TRBJ1-2 TRBV18 CASSRGQGDYGYTF TGTGCCAGCTCAAGGGGACAGGGCGACTATGGCTACACCTTC
- - TRBJ2-3 TRBV9 CASSAETPGHTFTDTQYF TGTGCCAGCAGCGCGGAGACTCCGGGACATACATTCACAGATACGCAGTATTTT
- once TRBJ1-2 TRBV27 CASSWEKSGYGYTF TGTGCCAGCAGTTGGGAGAAATCGGGCTATGGCTACACCTTC
TRBD2 - TRBJ2-7 TRBV7-9 CASQAGGYEQYF TGTGCCAGTCAAGCGGGAGGGTACGAGCAGTACTTC
TRBD1 - TRBJ1-3 TRBV19 CASSERQGAAGNTIYF TGTGCCAGTAGTGAGAGACAGGGGGCGGCTGGAAACACCATATATTTT
- many TRBJ1-5 TRBV19 CASSNRQGGRYQPQHF TGTGCCAGTAGTAACAGGCAGGGAGGGAGGTATCAGCCCCAGCATTTT
- - TRBJ2-1 TRBV25-1 CASSEYVPGEQFF TGTGCCAGCAGTGAATATGTCCCAGGGGAGCAGTTCTTC
TRBD2 - TRBJ2-1 TRBV23-1 CASSQVGTSGRGDNEQFF TGCGCCAGCAGTCAAGTCGGGACTAGCGGGAGGGGTGACAATGAGCAGTTCTTC
- - TRBJ2-3 TRBV10-3 CAISERVAADTQYF TGTGCCATCAGTGAGAGGGTAGCGGCAGATACGCAGTATTTT
TRBD1 many TRBJ1-5 TRBV6-5 CASSKGQRSNQPQHF TGTGCCAGCAGTAAGGGACAGAGGAGCAATCAGCCCCAGCATTTT
- few TRBJ1-5 TRBV5-5 CASSFATDSNQPQHF TGTGCCAGCAGCTTTGCTACAGATAGCAATCAGCCCCAGCATTTT
- - TRBJ2-2 TRBV6-4 CASSTSAPGELFF TGTGCCAGCTCCACCTCAGCGCCCGGGGAGCTGTTTTTT
- - TRBJ1-5 TRBV5-1 CASSDSGGLNQPQHF TGCGCCAGCAGCGACTCTGGGGGCCTCAATCAGCCCCAGCATTTT
- - TRBJ2-1 TRBV5-1 CASSLGQGASYNEQFF TGCGCCAGCAGCTTGGGGCAGGGCGCTTCCTACAATGAGCAGTTCTTC
- few TRBJ1-6 TRBV5-1 CASSWEGPGSPLHF TGCGCCAGCAGCTGGGAGGGCCCGGGATCACCCCTCCACTTT
TRBD1 few TRBJ1-2 TRBV5-5 CASSFTTGLYGYTF TGTGCCAGCAGCTTCACGACAGGGCTCTATGGCTACACCTTC
TRBD2 - TRBJ2-3 TRBV5-1 CASSLGLAGVFPTDTQYF TGCGCCAGCAGCTTAGGACTAGCGGGAGTATTTCCCACAGATACGCAGTATTTT
TRBD1 - TRBJ2-7 TRBV7-2 CASSTYNRGAEQYF TGTGCCAGCAGCACCTATAACAGGGGTGCGGAGCAGTACTTC
TRBD2 - TRBJ2-5 TRBV7-8 CASSSSLAEETQYF TGTGCCAGCAGCTCCTCCCTAGCGGAAGAGACCCAGTACTTC
- - TRBJ2-3 TRBV28 CASRTGVFSTDTQYF TGTGCCAGCAGAACGGGGGTTTTTAGCACAGATACGCAGTATTTT
- few TRBJ1-2 TRBV5-5 CASSLEDFLAPYGYTF TGTGCCAGCAGCTTGGAAGACTTCCTCGCCCCCTATGGCTACACCTTC